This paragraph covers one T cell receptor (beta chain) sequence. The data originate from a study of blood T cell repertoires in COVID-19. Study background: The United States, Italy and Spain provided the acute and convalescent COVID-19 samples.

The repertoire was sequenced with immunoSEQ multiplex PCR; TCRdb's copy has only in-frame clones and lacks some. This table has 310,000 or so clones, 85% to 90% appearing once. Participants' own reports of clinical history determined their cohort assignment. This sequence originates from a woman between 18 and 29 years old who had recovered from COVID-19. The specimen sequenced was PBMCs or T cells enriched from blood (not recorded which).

The chain's CDR3 is CASNRPGETDTQYF. The CDR3, as DNA: TGTGCCAGTAACCGGCCGGGAGAAACGGATACGCAGTATTTT. V and J are TRBV19 and TRBJ2-3; D might be TRBD2 (6 bases). In germline, CDR1 is LNHDA, CDR2 SQIVND (reference sequence). V dropped 7 bases and J dropped 6 bases, with 17 bases sitting between them. The CDR3 loop spans 14 amino acids.